This TCR beta chain originates from a study of OX40 agonist ivuxolimab in advanced cancers. Data came from immunoSEQ multiplex PCR; TCRdb stores just in-frame clones and leaves some out. This sample has 55,000 to 65,000 clones, with 70% to 90% found just once. Germline-derived CDR1 and CDR2 are MDHEN and SYDVKM. V lost 1 base and J lost 1, with 17 bases in between. This CDR3 is 18 amino acids long. Sequenced material: CD4+ or CD8+ T cells sorted from blood, taken in a trial of the OX40 agonist ivuxolimab. The genes are TRBV28 and TRBJ2-1; D may be TRBD2 (6 bases). The sequence was obtained from an adult with an advanced solid tumor such as melanoma, head and neck, liver or kidney cancer. The CDR3 protein is CASSLLSVGAGSYNEQFF. The CDR3 region has the DNA TGTGCCAGCAGTTTATTGAGTGTCGGGGCGGGGTCCTACAATGAGCAGTTCTTC.